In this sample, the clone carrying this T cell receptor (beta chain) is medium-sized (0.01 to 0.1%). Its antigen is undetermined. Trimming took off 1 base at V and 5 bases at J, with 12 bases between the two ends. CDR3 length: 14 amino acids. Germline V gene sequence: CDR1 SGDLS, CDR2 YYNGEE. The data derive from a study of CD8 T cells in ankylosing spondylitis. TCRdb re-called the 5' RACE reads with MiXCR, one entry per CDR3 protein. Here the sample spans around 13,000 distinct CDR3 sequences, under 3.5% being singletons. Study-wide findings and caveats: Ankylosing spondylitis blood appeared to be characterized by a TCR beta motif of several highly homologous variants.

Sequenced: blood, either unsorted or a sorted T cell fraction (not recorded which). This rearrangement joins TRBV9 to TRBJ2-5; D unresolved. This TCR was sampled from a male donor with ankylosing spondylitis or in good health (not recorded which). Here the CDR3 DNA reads TGTGCCAGCAGCGTATTACCGGCGAGGGAGACCCAGTACTTC. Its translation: CASSVLPARETQYF.